Listed below are T cell receptor beta chains from one sample, sequenced in a study of neurological immune-mediated disorders. One entry per CDR3 protein, called by TCRdb with MiXCR from the 5' RACE reads. The table records about 70,000 distinct CDR3 sequences, 2.5% to 3.5% of them present only once. Sequenced sample: PBMCs. The origin of the receptors is a woman aged 45-59 years with multiple sclerosis. CDR3s include the opening cysteine and the closing phenylalanine or tryptophan. A D gene is named only where the DNA matches it firmly. The size entry gives once, few or many counts, or a class when the clone is expanded.

v_gene,d_gene,j_gene,abundance,CDR3aa,CDR3nt
TRBV5-1,-,TRBJ2-7,many,CASSFGEVDGEQYF,TGCGCCAGCAGCTTCGGTGAGGTGGATGGGGAGCAGTACTTC
TRBV5-1,-,TRBJ1-2,many,CASSRGRGENGYTF,TGCGCCAGCAGCAGGGGACGAGGGGAAAATGGCTACACCTTC
TRBV27,TRBD2,TRBJ2-1,many,CASSPYPSGSSYNEQFF,TGTGCCAGCAGTCCCTACCCCAGCGGGAGCTCCTACAATGAGCAGTTCTTC
TRBV12-3/TRBV12-4,-,TRBJ1-3,few,CASGASKTIYF,TGTGCCAGCGGCGCAAGCAAAACCATATATTTT
TRBV9,TRBD1,TRBJ2-1,many,CASSAHPDRAGEQFF,TGTGCCAGCAGCGCCCACCCCGACAGGGCGGGTGAGCAGTTCTTC
TRBV5-1,-,TRBJ2-3,many,CASSPRPPGGVMDTQYF,TGCGCCAGCAGCCCCCGCCCACCCGGAGGTGTAATGGATACGCAGTATTTT
TRBV13,-,TRBJ2-1,many,CASSFGVSYNEQFF,TGTGCCAGCAGCTTTGGGGTCTCCTACAATGAGCAGTTCTTC
TRBV7-2,-,TRBJ1-1,many,CASSITVNTEAFF,TGTGCCAGCAGCATAACAGTGAACACTGAAGCTTTCTTT
TRBV18,-,TRBJ1-2,many,CASSQGAGINYGYTF,TGTGCCAGCTCACAGGGCGCCGGGATTAACTATGGCTACACCTTC
TRBV7-7,TRBD1,TRBJ2-5,many,CASSATGTGLETQYF,TGTGCTAGCAGCGCAACCGGGACAGGGTTGGAGACCCAGTACTTC
TRBV14,-,TRBJ1-2,few,CASSQINYGYTF,TGTGCCAGCAGCCAAATTAATTATGGCTACACCTTC
TRBV12-3/TRBV12-4,TRBD2,TRBJ2-2,many,CASTPWRLAGPGELFF,TGTGCCAGCACTCCTTGGAGACTAGCGGGACCCGGGGAGCTGTTTTTT
TRBV5-1,-,TRBJ1-1,many,CASSSQGGDTEAFF,TGCGCCAGCAGCAGTCAGGGTGGGGACACTGAAGCTTTCTTT
TRBV7-2,-,TRBJ2-5,many,CASRVGETQYF,TGTGCCAGCAGGGTAGGAGAGACCCAGTACTTC
TRBV19,-,TRBJ1-2,many,CASSPSRGSGGYTF,TGTGCCAGTAGTCCATCTCGGGGTTCGGGAGGCTACACCTTC
TRBV4-3,-,TRBJ1-4,many,CASSQDIGRGEKLFF,TGCGCCAGCAGCCAAGATATCGGCCGAGGTGAAAAACTGTTTTTT
TRBV12-3/TRBV12-4,TRBD2,TRBJ2-3,many,CASSALAGVSDTQYF,TGTGCCAGCAGTGCTCTAGCGGGAGTCTCAGATACGCAGTATTTT
TRBV7-2,TRBD1,TRBJ2-1,many,CASSHRGQGDEQFF,TGTGCCAGCAGCCACCGGGGACAGGGCGATGAGCAGTTCTTC
TRBV6-1,TRBD2,TRBJ2-7,many,CASTRRLAGASYEQYF,TGTGCCAGCACTCGACGGCTAGCGGGAGCCAGCTACGAGCAGTACTTC
TRBV20-1,-,TRBJ1-2,many,CSALLGQGYGYTF,TGCAGTGCTTTACTAGGTCAGGGCTATGGCTACACCTTC
TRBV12-3/TRBV12-4,-,TRBJ2-1,few,CASSDSMDSEQFF,TGTGCCAGCAGCGATTCTATGGACTCGGAGCAGTTCTTC
TRBV5-1,-,TRBJ2-7,many,CASSPDSLYEQYF,TGCGCCAGCAGCCCGGACAGTCTCTACGAGCAGTACTTC
TRBV20-1,-,TRBJ2-5,many,CSANRLSF,TGCAGTGCTAACAGGCTGAGCTTC